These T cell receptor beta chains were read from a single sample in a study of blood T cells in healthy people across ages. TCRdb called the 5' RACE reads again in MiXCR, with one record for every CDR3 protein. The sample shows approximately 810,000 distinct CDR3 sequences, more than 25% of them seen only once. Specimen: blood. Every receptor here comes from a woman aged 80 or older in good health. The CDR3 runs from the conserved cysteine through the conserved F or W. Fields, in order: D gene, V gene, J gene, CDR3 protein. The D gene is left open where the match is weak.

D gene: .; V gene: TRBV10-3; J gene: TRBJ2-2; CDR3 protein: CAISRGGRELFF
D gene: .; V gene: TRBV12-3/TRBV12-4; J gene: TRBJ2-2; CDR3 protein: CASSEGKAGELFF
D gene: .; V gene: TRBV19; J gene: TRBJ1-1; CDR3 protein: CASAGSGASNTEAFF
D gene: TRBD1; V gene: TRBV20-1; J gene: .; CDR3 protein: CSAPHRQGPRQETQYF
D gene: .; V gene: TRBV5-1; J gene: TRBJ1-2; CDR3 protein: CASSLARPPEIYGYTF
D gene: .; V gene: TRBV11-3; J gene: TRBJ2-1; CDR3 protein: CASRGDPGNEQFF
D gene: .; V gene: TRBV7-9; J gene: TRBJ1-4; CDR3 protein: CASSLGDFNEKLFF
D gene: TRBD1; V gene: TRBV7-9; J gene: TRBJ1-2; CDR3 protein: CASSLASGGEPGYTF
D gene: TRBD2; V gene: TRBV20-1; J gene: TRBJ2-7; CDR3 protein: CSARPGLAGGASSYEQYF
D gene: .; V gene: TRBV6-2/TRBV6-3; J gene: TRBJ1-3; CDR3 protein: CASRAHTSLGNTIYF
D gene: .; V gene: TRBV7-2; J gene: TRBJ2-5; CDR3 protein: CASSLNRGTQYF
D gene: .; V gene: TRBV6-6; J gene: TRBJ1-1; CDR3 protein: CASSYPVMNTEAFF
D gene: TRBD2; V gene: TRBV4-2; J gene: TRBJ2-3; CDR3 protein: CASSPSGGAPTDTQYF
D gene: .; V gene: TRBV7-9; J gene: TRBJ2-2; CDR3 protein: CALRRGEANTGELFF
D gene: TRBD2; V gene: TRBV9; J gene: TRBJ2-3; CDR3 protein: CASSERLAGYTDTQYF
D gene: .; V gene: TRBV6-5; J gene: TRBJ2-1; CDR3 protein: CASSSRSFNEQFF
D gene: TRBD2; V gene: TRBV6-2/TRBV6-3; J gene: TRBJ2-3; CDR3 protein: CASRPSGSTDTQYF
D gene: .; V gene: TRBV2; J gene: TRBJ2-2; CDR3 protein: CASSVGRNTGELFF
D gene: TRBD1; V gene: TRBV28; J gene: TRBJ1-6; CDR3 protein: CASSRQGIWNSPLHF
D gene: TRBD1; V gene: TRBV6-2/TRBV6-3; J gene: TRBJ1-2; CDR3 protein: CASRGTGSSNYGYTF
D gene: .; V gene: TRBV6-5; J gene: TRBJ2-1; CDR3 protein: CASSSINIAGRSYNEQFF
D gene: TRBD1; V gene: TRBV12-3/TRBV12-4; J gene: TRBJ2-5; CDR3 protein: CASSFETGRETQYF
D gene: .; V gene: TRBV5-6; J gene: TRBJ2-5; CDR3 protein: CASSLVFGQTQYF
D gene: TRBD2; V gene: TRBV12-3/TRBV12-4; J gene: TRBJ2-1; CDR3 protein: CASSLSGGLAGANEQFF
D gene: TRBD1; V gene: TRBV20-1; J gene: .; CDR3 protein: CSARTGSEQYF
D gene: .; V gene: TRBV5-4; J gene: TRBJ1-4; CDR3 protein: CASSPAASDEKLFF
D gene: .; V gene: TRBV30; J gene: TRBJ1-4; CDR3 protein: CAWGWTNEKLFF
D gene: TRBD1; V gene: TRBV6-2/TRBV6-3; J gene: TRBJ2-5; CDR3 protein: CASSYPGQGTNKETQYF
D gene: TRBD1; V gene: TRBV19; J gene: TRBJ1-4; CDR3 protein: CASRTQGASEKLFF
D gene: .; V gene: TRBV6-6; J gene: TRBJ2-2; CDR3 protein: CASSRVGELFF